Described below is a single T cell receptor (beta chain) sequence and its context. Its matching antigen is unknown. Reverse transcribed after extraction, RNA yielded cDNA as the sequencing template. Only in-frame clones appear in the TCRdb table, and some are missing; sequencing was by immunoSEQ multiplex PCR. This table has about 130,000 clones, approximately 49% appearing once. This entry comes from a study of CD8+ T cells in alopecia areata. As for the study in general: For the treated group, dosing was oral tofacitinib at 5 to 10 mg twice daily. Tofacitinib ran for 6 to 18 months before 6 months off drug.

Study conclusions and caveats: Relative to mice, TCR sharing across patients was less clear, a difference possibly HLA-related. Across lesional scalp, and particularly alopecia totalis/universalis, clonality surpassed that of normal scalp.

The source was CD8+ T cells sorted from blood, collected at week 0. The source of this sequence is a human donor with alopecia areata.

CDR3 protein: CASSTPDEGAGEQYF. CDR3 DNA sequence: TGTGCCAGCAGCACCCCGGATGAAGGGGCGGGCGAGCAGTACTTC. The J gene is TRBJ2-7, the V gene TRBV7-6; D possibly matches TRBD1 or TRBD2 (5 bases each). Trimming left V 5 bases short and J 6 bases short, with 20 bases between. Germline V lookup: CDR1 SGHVS, CDR2 FNYEAQ. This CDR3 is 15 amino acids long.